This T cell receptor (beta chain) was captured by sequencing in a study of vaccination and CD4 T cells after COVID-19. Turning to the study itself: Control cultures received a CEFX pool, an HIV-1 Nef pool, or no peptide.

The V and J ends lost 3 bases and 0 bases respectively, with 9 bases between them. Germline V gene data show CDR1 as SGHDN and CDR2 as FVKESK. The CDR3 contains 15 residues. Details on this clonotype: Its antigen is unidentified.

With the Oncomine TCR Beta short-read assay, DNA from cultured CD4+ T cells was sequenced. Researchers extracted genomic DNA from CD4+ T cells that had been cultured. TCRdb reprocessed the PCR reads with MiXCR, giving one entry per CDR3 protein. The sample has 13,000 or so distinct CDR3 sequences, 56% seen once. Indicated treatment: roughly nine-day PBMC culture with coronavirus spike peptide pools or control peptides (ViraFEST assay). Cells were cultured for nine to eleven days, and then CD4+ T cells were isolated by negative selection. Sequencing was done on a sample of CD4+ T cells from blood, cultured in vitro. This rearrangement joins TRBV14 to TRBJ2-1; D remains unclear. The source of this sequence is a human donor who had recovered from COVID-19. CDR3 residues: CASSHGVSSYNEQFF. For the CDR3, the DNA is TGTGCCAGCAGCCACGGCGTGAGCTCCTACAATGAGCAGTTCTTC.